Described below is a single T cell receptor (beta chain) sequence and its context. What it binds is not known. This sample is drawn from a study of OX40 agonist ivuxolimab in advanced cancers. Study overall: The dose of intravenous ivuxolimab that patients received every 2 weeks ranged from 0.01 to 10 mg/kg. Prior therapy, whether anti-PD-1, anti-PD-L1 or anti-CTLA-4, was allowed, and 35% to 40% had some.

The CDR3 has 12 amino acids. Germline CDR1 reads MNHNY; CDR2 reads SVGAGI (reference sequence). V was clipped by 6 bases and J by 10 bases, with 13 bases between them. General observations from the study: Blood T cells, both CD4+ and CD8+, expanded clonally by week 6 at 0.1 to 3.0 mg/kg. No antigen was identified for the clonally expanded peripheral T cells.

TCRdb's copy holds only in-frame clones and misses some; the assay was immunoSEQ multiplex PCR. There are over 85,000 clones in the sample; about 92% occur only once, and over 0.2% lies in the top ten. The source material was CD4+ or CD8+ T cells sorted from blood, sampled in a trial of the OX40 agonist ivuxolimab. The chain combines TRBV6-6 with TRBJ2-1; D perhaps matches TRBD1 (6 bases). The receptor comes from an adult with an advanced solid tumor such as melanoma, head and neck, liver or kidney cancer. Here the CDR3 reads CASSPPGTEQFF. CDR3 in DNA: TGTGCCAGCAGCCCACCGGGGACAGAGCAGTTCTTC.